This T cell receptor beta chain was identified during a study of shared clonotypes between healthy human individuals. Study results and caveats: Naive CD4 clonotypes overlapped across several donors at about 5.2%. Investigators collected only blood, and repertoires in tissues likely differ.

Produced via immunoSEQ multiplex PCR; TCRdb's table is partial and in-frame only. The sample shows roughly 2.5 million clones, around nine tenths of them seen only once. Concerning this clone itself: Its antigen is unidentified.

Germline CDR1 and CDR2: MGHRA and YSYEKL. The ends lost 3 bases at V and 7 bases at J; junction bases unmatched: 9. The CDR3 is 15 amino acids. This clonotype originated in a young man in good health. V and J are TRBV4-1 and TRBJ1-2; TRBD1 matches at 9 bases. The material sequenced was naive CD4+ T cells sorted from blood. Sample subset: CD45RA+ positively selected. CDR3 in amino acids: CASSHGQGFFSGYTF. The CDR3 nucleotides read TGCGCCAGCAGCCACGGACAGGGGTTTTTTAGTGGCTACACCTTC.